These 26 T cell receptor beta chains share one sample of origin, sequenced in a study of blood T cell repertoires in COVID-19. TCRdb keeps only in-frame clones here, not all; method: immunoSEQ multiplex PCR. This table has roughly 410,000 clones, 70% to 90% appearing once. Sample: peripheral blood. These TCRs come from a woman aged 60 to 75 with COVID-19, enrolled during active disease.

This chain joins TRBV7-9 and TRBJ1-2; no clear D gene. Trimming stripped 1 base from V and 4 bases from J, with 16 bases between. CDR3 size: 16 residues. Germline CDR1 reads SEHNR; CDR2 reads FQNEAQ (reference sequence). CDR3 in amino acids: CASSLGVGREFYGYTF. CDR3 in DNA: TGTGCCAGCAGCTTAGGAGTCGGTCGGGAATTCTATGGCTACACCTTC.

V usage is TRBV3-1 (or the pseudogene TRBV3-2) and J usage is TRBJ1-4; the D gene is possibly TRBD1 (5 bases). From germline, CDR1 is LGHDT and CDR2 YNNKEL (reference sequence). With 1 base removed from V and 3 bases from J, the gap between germline ends came to 9 bases. This CDR3 has 15 residues. The CDR3 DNA reads TGTGCCAGCAGCCAAGGACAGTCCCCTAATGAAAAACTGTTTTTT. This codes for CASSQGQSPNEKLFF.

The gene calls are TRBV16 and TRBJ2-7, with a weak D call TRBD2 (6 bases). The CDR3 has 15 residues. The ends were cut back, 5 bases at V and 6 bases at J, with 20 bases in the middle. Germline assignment: CDR1 KGHSY and CDR2 FQNENV. The CDR3 region has the DNA TGTGCCAGCAGCACAAGTCGGGACTCCCCCGGCGAGCAGTACTTC. Translating gives CASSTSRDSPGEQYF.

In its sample, this clone was seen once. V usage is TRBV20-1 and J usage is TRBJ1-1; D possibly corresponds to TRBD1 (5 bases). The ends were cut back, 6 bases at V and 7 bases at J, with 9 bases in the middle. CDR3 length equals 10 residues. Germline CDR1 is DFQATT and CDR2 is SNEGSKA (reference sequence). The CDR3 here is CSAGRGEAFF. The CDR3 nucleotides are TGCAGTGCGGGGAGGGGTGAAGCTTTCTTT.

The chain joins TRBV6-5 to TRBJ1-2; D might be TRBD1 (5 bases). V lost 8 bases and J lost 7, with 23 bases in between. The length of the CDR3 is 15 residues. Germline values: CDR1 MNHEY, CDR2 SVGAGI. CDR3 region: CASVSLGGEESGYTF. DNA for the CDR3: TGTGCCAGCGTATCACTCGGGGGGGAGGAGAGTGGCTACACCTTC.

This rearrangement joins TRBV11-2 to TRBJ2-7; 11 bases map to TRBD1. The V segment lost 5 bases and the J segment 4 bases; nucleotides outside the gene matches: 4. This CDR3 contains 14 residues. Germline loops: CDR1 SGHAT, CDR2 FQNNGV. The CDR3 reads CASSPGQGVYEQYF. Here the CDR3 DNA reads TGTGCCAGCAGCCCGGGACAGGGGGTTTACGAGCAGTACTTC.

The rearrangement joins TRBV19 to TRBJ1-4, with 8 bases lining up with TRBD1. Germline V gene sequence: CDR1 LNHDA, CDR2 SQIVND (reference sequence). CDR3 size: 14 residues. Germline trimming cut 4 bases from V and 2 bases from J; bases unmatched to any gene: 0. The CDR3 DNA follows: TGTGCCAGTAGTAACAGGGGGACTAATGAAAAACTGTTTTTT. It translates to CASSNRGTNEKLFF.

This chain joins TRBV7-2 and TRBJ2-3; 9 bases agree with TRBD2. Germline V gives CDR1 SGHTA, CDR2 FQGNSA. V dropped 3 bases and J dropped 3; count of bases not matched to a gene: 10. CDR3 length: 17 amino acids. The CDR3 sequence: CASSFTSSGVWTDTQYF. The CDR3 nucleotides are TGTGCCAGCAGCTTCACCTCTAGCGGGGTATGGACAGATACGCAGTATTTT. Full variable domain (rest looked up from reference TRBV7-2 and TRBJ2-3): GAGVSQSPSNKVTEKGKDVELRCDPISGHTALYWYRQSLGQGLEFLIYFQGNSAPDKSGLPSDRFSAERTGGSVSTLTIQRTQQEDSAVYLCASSFTSSGVWTDTQYFGPGTRLTVL.

As DNA, the CDR3 is TGCACCAGCAGCCGAGGCGGAACCCAGTACTTC. Amino acid sequence: CTSSRGGTQYF. This chain uses TRBV1 with TRBJ2-5; the table's D call, TRBD2, was not checked against the DNA. TRBV1 is designated a pseudogene. This CDR3 spans 11 amino acids.

The rearrangement uses TRBV6-4 and TRBJ2-3, with D tentatively TRBD2 (6 bases). Trimming removed 0 bases from V and 8 bases from J, with 9 bases in between. The CDR3 totals 13 residues. Per germline, CDR1 MRHNA and CDR2 SNTAGT. The DNA for the CDR3 is TGTGCCAGCAGTGACTCGATGGGGGGTACGCAGTATTTT. It specifies CASSDSMGGTQYF.

The rearrangement uses TRBV19 and TRBJ2-3, with TRBD1 matching over 10 bases. Looked up from germline, CDR1 is LNHDA and CDR2 is SQIVND (reference sequence). V trimming: 6 bases; J trimming: 1 base; junction bases outside the gene matches: 16. The CDR3 has 19 residues. The CDR3 nucleotides read TGTGCCAGTAGACGGACAGGGGGACTTAACAGTCGGCGCACAGATACGCAGTATTTT. Residues: CASRRTGGLNSRRTDTQYF.

This clone came up a few times. CDR3 region: CASKPQTGLTTGELFF. The CDR3 DNA reads as TGTGCCAGTAAACCTCAGACAGGGCTCACCACCGGGGAGCTGTTTTTT. The chain recombines TRBV19 with TRBJ2-2; 7 bases are shared with TRBD1. After removal of 7 bases from V and 4 bases from J, the junction contained 12 bases not matched to a gene. This CDR3 comprises 16 residues. Germline V lookup: CDR1 LNHDA, CDR2 SQIVND (reference sequence).

The chain employs TRBV7-8 and TRBJ2-3, with a possible D match to TRBD2 (7 bases). The germline gives CDR1 SGHVS, CDR2 FQNEAQ. The CDR3 is 16 amino acids. The germline V and J ends were trimmed by 5 bases and 0 bases, with 15 bases remaining between them. In DNA, the CDR3 is TGTGCCAGCAGCGGCTTGGCGGGGGCTAGCACAGATACGCAGTATTTT. It encodes CASSGLAGASTDTQYF.

The chain employs TRBV19 and TRBJ2-1; 12 nucleotides agree with TRBD1. The CDR3 is made up of 19 amino acids. The V segment lost 7 bases and the J segment 1 base; nucleotides outside the gene matches: 14. CDR1 LNHDA and CDR2 SQIVND come from the germline V gene (reference sequence). For the CDR3, the DNA is TGTGCCAGTATGGGGACAGGGGGCGCGAGGGACGGTTCCTACAATGAGCAGTTCTTC. This gives the protein CASMGTGGARDGSYNEQFF.

This sequence joins TRBV7-9 and TRBJ1-1, with a possible D match to TRBD1 (6 bases). V shed 4 bases and J shed 6 bases, with 12 bases lying between them. Per the germline V gene, CDR1 is SEHNR and CDR2 is FQNEAQ (reference sequence). CDR3 length: 13 amino acids. Here the CDR3 reads CASSYRELSEAFF. The DNA for the CDR3 is TGTGCCAGCAGCTACAGGGAATTGTCTGAAGCTTTCTTT.

The chain couples TRBV11-3 to TRBJ2-7; TRBD1 aligns across 9 bases. CDR1 and CDR2 from the germline V gene are SGHNT and YENEEA. CDR3 length: 14 amino acids. The junction had 7 bases not matched to a gene; V was cut back by 5 bases and J by 5 bases. The CDR3 sequence: CASSKGTGYNEQYF. The CDR3 region has the DNA TGTGCCAGCAGCAAGGGGACAGGGTACAACGAGCAGTACTTC.

CDR3 region: CATGLAGRTDTQYF. CDR3 in DNA: TGTGCCACGGGACTAGCGGGGCGCACAGATACGCAGTATTTT. The chain employs TRBV2 and TRBJ2-3, with 13 bases matching TRBD2. Germline lookup yields CDR1 SNHLY and CDR2 FYNNEI. Unmatched junction bases numbered 2, after V lost 10 bases and J lost 1 base. The CDR3 loop spans 14 amino acids.

The J gene is TRBJ1-2, the V gene TRBV29-1; 7 nucleotides line up with TRBD1. V was clipped by 7 bases and J by 5 bases; unmatched bases: 16. The length of the CDR3 is 15 residues. CDR1 SQVTM and CDR2 ANQGSEA come from the germline V gene. CDR3 sequence (DNA): TGCAGCGCCCTCCAGAGGGGGCTGAGGACTTATGGCTACACCTTC. Its translation is CSALQRGLRTYGYTF.

The V call is TRBV6-5, the J call TRBJ1-2, with a weak D call TRBD1 (5 bases). V was shortened by 2 bases and J by 4 bases, with 8 bases between the two germline ends. The CDR3 runs 13 residues. CDR1 and CDR2 (germline): MNHEY, SVGAGI. In nucleotides, the CDR3 is TGTGCCAGCAGTTACCCCCAGGGCTATGGCTACACCTTC. Residues: CASSYPQGYGYTF.

The chain links TRBV10-3 to TRBJ1-1; 7 bases agree with TRBD1. After removal of 6 bases from V and 1 base from J, the junction contained 11 bases not matched to a gene. Germline CDR1 reads ENHRY; CDR2 reads SYGVKD. The CDR3 is 16 amino acids. The CDR3 loop is CAISKGTVRQNTEAFF. CDR3 DNA sequence: TGTGCCATCAGCAAAGGGACAGTTCGGCAGAACACTGAAGCTTTCTTT.

The chain links TRBV5-8 to TRBJ1-5, with 12 positions matching TRBD1. The CDR3 has 16 residues. Germline V gene lookup returns CDR1 SGHTS and CDR2 YDEGEE. Losses at the gene ends were 4 bases for V and 6 bases for J; bases not matched to a gene: 8. CDR3 nucleotide sequence: TGTGCCAGCAGCGAGGGACAGGGGGCTTCGGGTCAGCCCCAGCATTTT. Protein product: CASSEGQGASGQPQHF. Full variable domain (rest looked up from reference TRBV5-8 and TRBJ1-5): EAGVTQSPTHLIKTRGQQATLRCSPISGHTSVYWYQQALGLGLQFLLWYDEGEERNRGNFPPRFSGRQFPNYSSELNVNALELEDSALYLCASSEGQGASGQPQHFGDGTRLSIL.

The chain combines TRBV19 with TRBJ1-5; 9 bases fit TRBD1. The V segment lost 7 bases and the J segment 5 bases; nucleotides outside the gene matches: 12. The CDR3 runs to 16 residues. Germline CDR1 is LNHDA and CDR2 is SQIVND (reference sequence). The CDR3 loop reads CASKSLDRGFDQPQHF. CDR3 coding DNA: TGTGCCAGTAAATCACTCGACAGGGGGTTTGATCAGCCCCAGCATTTT. The whole variable domain, remainder taken from reference TRBV19 and TRBJ1-5, is DGGITQSPKYLFRKEGQNVTLSCEQNLNHDAMYWYRQDPGQGLRLIYYSQIVNDFQKGDIAEGYSVSREKKESFPLTVTSAQKNPTAFYLCASKSLDRGFDQPQHFGDGTRLSIL.

The J gene is TRBJ1-6, the V gene TRBV2; D is ambiguous. The V gene lost 7 bases and the J gene lost 10 bases, with 14 bases spanning the gap. CDR3 length equals 13 residues. The germline V gene has CDR1 SNHLY and CDR2 FYNNEI. DNA for the CDR3: TGTGCCAGCAAACGGGAAACGAGCTCACCCCTCCACTTT. Protein product: CASKRETSSPLHF.

This clone was recorded only once. This rearrangement joins TRBV7-3 to TRBJ2-2; D is unresolved. CDR3 length: 16 residues. Germline V gene data show CDR1 as SGHTA and CDR2 as FQGTGA. Between the trimmed V and J ends, which lost 3 bases and 1 base, there was a span of 12 bases. In DNA, the CDR3 is TGTGCCAGCAGCTTGCAGGCAGCCAGGAACACCGGGGAGCTGTTTTTT. This gives the protein CASSLQAARNTGELFF.

The J gene is TRBJ2-7, the V gene TRBV28, with 7 bases fitting TRBD1. CDR3 length: 15 amino acids. Per germline, CDR1 MDHEN and CDR2 SYDVKM. V was clipped by 4 bases and J by 1 base; unmatched bases: 7. This chain's CDR3 is CASSSSTGLSYEQYF. CDR3 DNA: TGTGCCAGCAGTTCCTCGACAGGGCTTTCCTACGAGCAGTACTTC.

The chain couples TRBV5-1 to TRBJ1-1, with D tentatively TRBD1 (6 bases). Germline CDR1 SGHRS, CDR2 YFSETQ. The CDR3 sequence is 15 residues long. Trimming cost V 1 base and J 1 base, with 11 bases left between them. CDR3 sequence reads: CASSLYQGSNTEAFF. As DNA, the CDR3 is TGCGCCAGCAGCTTGTATCAGGGGTCGAACACTGAAGCTTTCTTT.